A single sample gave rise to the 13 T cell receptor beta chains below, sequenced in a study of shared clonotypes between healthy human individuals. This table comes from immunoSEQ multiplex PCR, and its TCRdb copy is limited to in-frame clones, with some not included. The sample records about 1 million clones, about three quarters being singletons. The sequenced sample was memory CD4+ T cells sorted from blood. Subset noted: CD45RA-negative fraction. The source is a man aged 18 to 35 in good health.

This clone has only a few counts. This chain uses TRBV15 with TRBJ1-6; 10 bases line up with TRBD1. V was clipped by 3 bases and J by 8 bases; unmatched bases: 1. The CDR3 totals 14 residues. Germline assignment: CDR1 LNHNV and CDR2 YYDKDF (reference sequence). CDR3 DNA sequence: TGTGCCACCAGCAGGGGACAGGGGTATTCACCCCTCCACTTT. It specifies CATSRGQGYSPLHF.

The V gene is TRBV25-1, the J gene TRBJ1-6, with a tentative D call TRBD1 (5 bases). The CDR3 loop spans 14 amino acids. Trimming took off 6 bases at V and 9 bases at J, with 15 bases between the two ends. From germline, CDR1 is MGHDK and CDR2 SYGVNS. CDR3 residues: CASRAGTSTSPLHF. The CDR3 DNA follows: TGTGCCAGCAGAGCCGGGACCTCCACTTCACCCCTCCACTTT.

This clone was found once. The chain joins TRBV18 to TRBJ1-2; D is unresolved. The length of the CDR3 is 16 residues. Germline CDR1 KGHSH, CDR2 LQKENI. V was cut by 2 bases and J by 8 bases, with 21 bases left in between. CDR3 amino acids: CASSPNGRVTTVGYTF. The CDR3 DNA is TGTGCCAGCTCACCAAATGGCCGCGTCACAACTGTAGGCTACACCTTC.

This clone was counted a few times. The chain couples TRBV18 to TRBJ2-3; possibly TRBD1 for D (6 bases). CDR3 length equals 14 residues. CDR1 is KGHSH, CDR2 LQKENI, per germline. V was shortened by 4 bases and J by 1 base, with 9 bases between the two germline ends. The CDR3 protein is CASSRNRGTDTQYF. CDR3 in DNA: TGTGCCAGCTCACGCAACAGGGGCACAGATACGCAGTATTTT.

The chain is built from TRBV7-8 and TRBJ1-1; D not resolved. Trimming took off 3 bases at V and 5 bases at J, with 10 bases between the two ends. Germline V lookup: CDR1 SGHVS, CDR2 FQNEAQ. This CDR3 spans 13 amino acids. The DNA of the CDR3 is TGTGCCAGCAGCTTCCCCTCTGGGACTGAAGCTTTCTTT. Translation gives CASSFPSGTEAFF.

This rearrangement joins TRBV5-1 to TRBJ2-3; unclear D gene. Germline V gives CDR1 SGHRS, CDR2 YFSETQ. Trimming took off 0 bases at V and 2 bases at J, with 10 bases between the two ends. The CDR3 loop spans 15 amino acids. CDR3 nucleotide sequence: TGCGCCAGCAGCTTGGCATATGGCGACACAGATACGCAGTATTTT. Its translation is CASSLAYGDTDTQYF.

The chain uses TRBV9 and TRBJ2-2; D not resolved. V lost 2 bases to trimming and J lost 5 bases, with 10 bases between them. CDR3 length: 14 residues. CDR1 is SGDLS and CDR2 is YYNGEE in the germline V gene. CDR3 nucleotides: TGTGCCAGCAGCGTCCGTTTCGAGACCGGGGAGCTGTTTTTT. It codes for CASSVRFETGELFF.

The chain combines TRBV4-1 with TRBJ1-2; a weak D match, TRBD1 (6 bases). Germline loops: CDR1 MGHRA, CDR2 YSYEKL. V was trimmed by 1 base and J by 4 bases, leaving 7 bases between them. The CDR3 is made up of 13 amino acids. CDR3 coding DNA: TGCGCCAGCAGCCAAGCGACAGGCTATGGCTACACCTTC. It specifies CASSQATGYGYTF.

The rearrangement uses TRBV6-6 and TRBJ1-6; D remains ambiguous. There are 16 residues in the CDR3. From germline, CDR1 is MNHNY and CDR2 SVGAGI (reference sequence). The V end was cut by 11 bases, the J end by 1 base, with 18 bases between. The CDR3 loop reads CAAATSGGSYNSPLHF. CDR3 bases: TGTGCCGCTGCTACCTCAGGAGGGTCCTATAATTCACCCCTCCACTTT.

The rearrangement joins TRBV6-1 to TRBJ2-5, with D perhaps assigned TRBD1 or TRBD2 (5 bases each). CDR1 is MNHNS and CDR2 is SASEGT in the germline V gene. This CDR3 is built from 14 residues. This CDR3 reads CALGRGVVQETQYF. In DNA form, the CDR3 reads TGTGCACTGGGGAGAGGGGTCGTCCAAGAGACCCAGTACTTC.

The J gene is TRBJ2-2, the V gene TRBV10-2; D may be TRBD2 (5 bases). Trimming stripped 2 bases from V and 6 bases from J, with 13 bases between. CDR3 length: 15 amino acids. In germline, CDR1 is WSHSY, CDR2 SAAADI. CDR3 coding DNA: TGCGCCAGCAGTGAGGGGTACCTCGGGGCCGGGGAGCTGTTTTTT. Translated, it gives CASSEGYLGAGELFF.

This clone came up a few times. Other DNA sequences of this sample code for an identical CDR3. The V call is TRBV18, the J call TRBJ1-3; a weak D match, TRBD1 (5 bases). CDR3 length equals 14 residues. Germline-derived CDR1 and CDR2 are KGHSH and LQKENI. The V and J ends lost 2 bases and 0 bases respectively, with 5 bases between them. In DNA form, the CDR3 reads TGTGCCAGCTCACCAGACAGCTCTGGAAACACCATATATTTT. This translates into CASSPDSSGNTIYF.

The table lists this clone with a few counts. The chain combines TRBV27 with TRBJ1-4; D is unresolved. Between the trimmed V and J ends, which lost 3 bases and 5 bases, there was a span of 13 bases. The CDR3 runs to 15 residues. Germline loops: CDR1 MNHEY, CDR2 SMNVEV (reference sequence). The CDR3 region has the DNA TGTGCCAGCAGTTTTTGGCCGCCGAAGAATGAAAAACTGTTTTTT. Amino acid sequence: CASSFWPPKNEKLFF.